Listed below are T cell receptor beta chains from one sample, sequenced in a study of blood T cell repertoires in COVID-19. This table comes from immunoSEQ multiplex PCR, and its TCRdb copy is limited to in-frame clones, with some not included. This sample has around 460,000 clones; around nine tenths occur once, and the top ten carry 0.8% to 0.85%. The sequenced sample consisted of peripheral blood. The receptors derive from a young man with COVID-19, enrolled during active disease. CDR3s include the opening cysteine and the closing phenylalanine or tryptophan. The D gene is left open where the match is weak. Rows give clone size only sometimes, using once, few, many, or a class for an expanded clone.

j_call v_call cdr3_length d_call clone_size cdr3_nt cdr3_aa
TRBJ1-1 TRBV5-1 14 - - TGCGCCAGCAGCTTGGCCTCAGGGAACACTGAAGCTTTCTTT CASSLASGNTEAFF
TRBJ1-1 TRBV19 13 - - TGTGCCAGTAGTATCTTTGAGTACACTGAAGCTTTCTTT CASSIFEYTEAFF
TRBJ1-4 TRBV27 15 - - TGTGCCAGCAGTTTTTTATCGGGGGATCCGGAAAAACTGTTTTTT CASSFLSGDPEKLFF
TRBJ2-7 TRBV4-1 16 TRBD2 - TGCGCCAGCAGCCCGGAGAGACTAGCGGATTCCTACGAGCAGTACTTC CASSPERLADSYEQYF
TRBJ2-3 TRBV24-1 14 TRBD1 once TGTGCCACCAGTGATCAGGGGGTCACAGATACGCAGTATTTT CATSDQGVTDTQYF
TRBJ2-5 TRBV9 18 TRBD2 - TGTGCCAGCAGCCTAAGCAAAACTAGCGGGGGCCGCCAAGAGACCCAGTACTTC CASSLSKTSGGRQETQYF
TRBJ1-2 TRBV2 14 TRBD1 - TGTGCCAGCAGAGATGGGACAGCGGTATATGGCTACACCTTC CASRDGTAVYGYTF
TRBJ1-6 TRBV6-5 16 - - TGTGCCAGCAGTTACGGTGAGGGCACCTATAATTCACCCCTCCACTTT CASSYGEGTYNSPLHF
TRBJ2-2 TRBV5-5 17 - - TGTGCCAGCAGCTTGGTCTTGCAAGGGGGAGCCACCGGGGAGCTGTTTTTT CASSLVLQGGATGELFF
TRBJ1-5 TRBV5-6 17 TRBD1 - TGTGCCAGCAGCCTACTGGACAGGGGTAAAGGAGATCAGCCCCAGCATTTT CASSLLDRGKGDQPQHF
TRBJ2-3 TRBV6-5 12 - - TGTGCCAGCAGTCCCAGGTCCCGTGCGCAGTATTTT CASSPRSRAQYF
TRBJ1-3 TRBV5-1 15 - - TGCGCCAGCAGCGTGACAGCAGTCTCTGGAAACACCATATATTTT CASSVTAVSGNTIYF
TRBJ2-7 TRBV11-2 15 - - TGTGCCAGCAGCTTAGATAACACGGGTACCTACGAGCAGTACTTC CASSLDNTGTYEQYF
TRBJ1-2 TRBV10-2 15 - - TGCGCCAGCAGTGAGTCGACTTCGGCCCGAGGTGGCTACACCTTC CASSESTSARGGYTF
TRBJ2-5 TRBV12-3/TRBV12-4 13 TRBD2 - TGTGCCAGCAGTTTGGTAGCGGGGAAGACCCAGTACTTC CASSLVAGKTQYF
TRBJ2-1 TRBV25-1 15 - - TGTGCCAGCAGTGATCAGGGGCCGCATAACAATGAGCAGTTCTTC CASSDQGPHNNEQFF
TRBJ2-3 TRBV18 17 - few TGTGCCAGCTCACCTCTTAACGACAGGTTAAGCACAGATACGCAGTATTTT CASSPLNDRLSTDTQYF
TRBJ2-1 TRBV20-1 11 - - TGCAGTGCTAGAGCCGGGGATGAGCAGTTCTTC CSARAGDEQFF
TRBJ2-2 TRBV15 18 TRBD2 - TGTGCCACCACCAAATGGGGACTAGCGGGGCAAAACACCGGGGAGCTGTTTTTT CATTKWGLAGQNTGELFF
TRBJ1-1 TRBV7-2 13 - few TGTGCCAGCAGCCCCTACCTGAACACTGAAGCTTTCTTT CASSPYLNTEAFF
TRBJ2-7 TRBV19 14 - - TGTGCCAGTAGTCCACGGACAGTCGGCTACGAGCAGTACTTC CASSPRTVGYEQYF
TRBJ2-2 TRBV6-6 17 TRBD1 once TGTGCCAGCAGTCCCCGGACAGGGGGCCTGGGCACCGGGGAGCTGTTTTTT CASSPRTGGLGTGELFF
TRBJ2-5 TRBV5-1 14 - - TGCGCCAGCAGCCCCGGGTCCGAGTTGGAGACCCAGTACTTC CASSPGSELETQYF
TRBJ2-5 TRBV27 15 TRBD2 - TGTGCCAGCAGTTCCCTAGCGGGAGGGCAAGAGACCCAGTACTTC CASSSLAGGQETQYF
TRBJ1-1 TRBV7-2 14 TRBD1 - TGTGCCTGTAACAGGGGAGGAAAAAACACTGAAGCTTTCTTT CACNRGGKNTEAFF
TRBJ2-7 TRBV5-6 16 - - TGTGCCAGCAGCTCGCGTAGCGGAGTTTTCTCCTACGAGCAGTACTTC CASSSRSGVFSYEQYF
TRBJ2-7 TRBV3-1/TRBV3-2 13 - - TGTGCCAGCAGCCAAGTCGGGGATCGTGAGCAGTACTTC CASSQVGDREQYF
TRBJ2-1 TRBV19 15 TRBD2 - TGTGCCAGTAGAGAAGCGGGGAGCTCCTACAATGAGCAGTTCTTC CASREAGSSYNEQFF
TRBJ1-2 TRBV5-8 16 TRBD1 once TGTGCCAGCAGCTTCCGGGACAGTTATGCTAACTATGGCTACACCTTC CASSFRDSYANYGYTF
TRBJ2-2 TRBV7-9 14 TRBD1 many TGTGCCAGCAGCTGGGGACAGGGATCCGGGGAGCTGTTTTTT CASSWGQGSGELFF
TRBJ1-1 TRBV5-6 14 - - TGTGCCAGCAGAATGACAGGTTTGAACACTGAAGCTTTCTTT CASRMTGLNTEAFF
TRBJ2-2 TRBV19 15 TRBD1 - TGTGCCAGTAGTACTGGGGCAGGGGGCGCCGGGGAGCTGTTTTTT CASSTGAGGAGELFF
TRBJ2-3 TRBV3-1/TRBV3-2 14 TRBD2 once TGTGCCAGCAGCCCCAGCGGGAGGACAGATACGCAGTATTTT CASSPSGRTDTQYF
TRBJ1-1 TRBV3-1/TRBV3-2 15 - - TGTGCCAGCAGCCAGGTCGTAGGAGCCCGCACTGAAGCTTTCTTT CASSQVVGARTEAFF
TRBJ1-6 TRBV3-1/TRBV3-2 15 - few TGTGCCAGCAGCCAGGACAATCACCCTACTTCACCCCTCCACTTT CASSQDNHPTSPLHF
TRBJ2-5 TRBV12-5 10 - - TGTGCTAGTGGCCTGGAGACCCAGTACTTC CASGLETQYF
TRBJ1-2 TRBV12-3/TRBV12-4 12 - - TGTGCCAGCAGTTTTAGGGGCGGTGGCTACACCTTC CASSFRGGGYTF
TRBJ2-2 TRBV3-1/TRBV3-2 17 TRBD2 - TGTGCCAGCAGCCATGGGTCTAGCGGGAGAAACACCGGGGAGCTGTTTTTT CASSHGSSGRNTGELFF
TRBJ2-7 TRBV18 14 - - TGTGCCAGCTCACGGGTGGGGGCTTTTAACGAGCAGTACTTC CASSRVGAFNEQYF
TRBJ1-4 TRBV11-2 12 - few TGTGCCAGCAGCTCCCTTGGCCGAAAACTGTTTTTT CASSSLGRKLFF
TRBJ2-7 TRBV19 15 TRBD2 once TGTGCCAGTAGCTCAGCGGGAGACAGCTCCTACGAGCAGTACTTC CASSSAGDSSYEQYF
TRBJ2-1 TRBV7-9 12 - - TGTGCCAGCAGCTTAGGGGACTATGAGCAGTTCTTC CASSLGDYEQFF
TRBJ2-7 TRBV4-1 17 TRBD2 - TGCGCCAGCAGCCAAGATCTGAGTGGGACTAGCGGGAGGGAACGCATCTTC CASSQDLSGTSGRERIF
TRBJ1-1 TRBV6-1 15 - - TGTGCCAGCAGTGAACCCAGGGCCTCGAACACTGAAGCTTTCTTT CASSEPRASNTEAFF
TRBJ2-5 TRBV7-8 20 TRBD2 - TGTGCCAGCAGCTTGATGGCTAGCGGGAGTGGCATGGGTTTTCAAGAGACCCAGTACTTC CASSLMASGSGMGFQETQYF
TRBJ1-3 TRBV2 13 - - TGTGCCAGCAGTGGCAGGGCTGGAAACACCATATATTTT CASSGRAGNTIYF
TRBJ2-1 TRBV7-9 14 TRBD2 once TGTGCCAGCAGCTTGGGTAGCGGGGGGAATGAGCAGTTCTTC CASSLGSGGNEQFF
TRBJ1-1 TRBV7-9 13 - - TGTGCCAGCAGCTGGGGCGGGACCACTGAAGCTTTCTTT CASSWGGTTEAFF
TRBJ2-7 TRBV30 13 - - TGTGCCTGGAGTAGTCAGACTCTGGGCGAGCAGTACTTC CAWSSQTLGEQYF
TRBJ2-2 TRBV11-2 18 TRBD2 once TGTGCCAGCAGTCCCTGGGGAGCGGGGGGGCCGAACACCGGGGAGCTGTTTTTT CASSPWGAGGPNTGELFF
TRBJ2-3 TRBV7-7 15 TRBD1 - TGTGCCAGCAGCTTAAGAACAGGGGGCGCGGATACGCAGTATTTT CASSLRTGGADTQYF
TRBJ2-6 TRBV25-1 17 - - TGTGCCAGCAGTCAGGGGATCGGCCACTCTGGGGCCAACGTCCTGACTTTC CASSQGIGHSGANVLTF
TRBJ1-6 TRBV27 16 - once TGTGCCAGCAGTTTGGTTTCAGGCGGGTATAATTCACCCCTCCACTTT CASSLVSGGYNSPLHF
TRBJ2-1 TRBV3-1/TRBV3-2 16 TRBD2 - TGTGCCAGCAGCCAAGTCAACCTAGCGGGGGACAATGAGCAGTTCTTC CASSQVNLAGDNEQFF
TRBJ2-1 TRBV25-1 16 TRBD2 - TGTGCCAGCAGTGATCCGTCGACTAGCGTTTACAATGAGCAGTTCTTC CASSDPSTSVYNEQFF
TRBJ2-2 TRBV19 12 - - TGTGCCAGTAGTACACTAGGTGTGGAGCTGTTTTTT CASSTLGVELFF